One sample yielded the 32 T cell receptor beta chains listed below, sequenced in a study of T cell responses to AZD1222 COVID-19 vaccine (TCRdb year 2021). Libraries were prepared through the immunoSEQ multiplex PCR assay. Imported from immuneACCESS, the table was reduced by TCRdb to in-frame sequences with V and J called. These copies leave out some clones; in studies compared against another copy, an unresolved V gene accounts for under half, and the cause of the remainder is not known. The sample yields more than 95,000 clones; around 87% were counted once. More than 9% of the sample goes to the ten largest clones. The time point label here, explained by the study, means: baseline before first vaccination. Sequenced material: peripheral blood, taken on day 0 of AZD1222 vaccination. These receptor sequences come from an adult in good health.

The chain is built from TRBV19 and TRBJ1-5; 8 bases agree with TRBD1. Germline trimming cut 5 bases from V and 7 bases from J; bases unmatched to any gene: 7. This CDR3 comprises 14 residues. The V gene's germline CDR1 is LNHDA and CDR2 SQIVND (reference sequence). The CDR3 DNA reads as TGTGCCAGTAGTTACGACAGGGGATACCAGCCCCAGCATTTT. This codes for CASSYDRGYQPQHF.

The chain combines TRBV7-9 with TRBJ2-7; D is possibly TRBD1 (6 bases). The V gene lost 5 bases and the J gene lost 4 bases, with 15 bases spanning the gap. CDR1 is SEHNR and CDR2 is FQNEAQ in the germline V gene (reference sequence). This CDR3 has 14 residues. The CDR3 reads CASSQERQEYEQYF. For the CDR3, the DNA is TGTGCCAGCAGCCAGGAACGACAGGAATACGAGCAGTACTTC. The full variable domain, rest sourced from reference TRBV7-9 and TRBJ2-7, is DTGVSQNPRHKITKRGQNVTFRCDPISEHNRLYWYRQTLGQGPEFLTYFQNEAQLEKSRLLSDRFSAERPKGSFSTLEIQRTEQGDSAMYLCASSQERQEYEQYFGPGTRLTVT.

The V gene is TRBV7-8, the J gene TRBJ2-2; possibly TRBD1 or TRBD2 for D (5 bases each). This CDR3 is built from 17 residues. Germline V gene data show CDR1 as SGHVS and CDR2 as FQNEAQ. Trimming took 6 bases from V and 4 from J, leaving 21 bases between them. The CDR3 DNA sequence: TGTGCCAGCAGGCTAAGGACGCAGGGACGGGGCACCGGGGAGCTGTTTTTT. Translating gives CASRLRTQGRGTGELFF.

CDR3 DNA sequence: TGTGCCAGCAGCTCGGACAGGGGAAGGGAAGCTAACTATGGCTACACCTTC. Protein: CASSSDRGREANYGYTF. The rearrangement joins TRBV5-4 to TRBJ1-2; 9 bases match TRBD1. This CDR3 has 17 amino acids. The V gene's germline CDR1 is SGHNT and CDR2 YYREEE (reference sequence). Losses at the gene ends were 3 bases for V and 0 bases for J; bases not matched to a gene: 9.

The J gene is TRBJ2-1, the V gene TRBV2; D is possibly TRBD2 (5 bases). CDR1 SNHLY and CDR2 FYNNEI come from the germline V gene. The CDR3 has 11 amino acids. V was clipped by 8 bases and J by 7 bases, with 9 bases between them. The CDR3: CASLRENEQFF. The DNA for the CDR3 is TGTGCCAGCTTGAGGGAAAATGAGCAGTTCTTC.

The chain has TRBV4-3 and TRBJ1-5; D not resolved. The CDR3 extends over 13 amino acids. V lost 0 bases to trimming and J lost 9 bases, with 9 bases between them. Germline assignment: CDR1 LGHNA and CDR2 YSLEER. The CDR3 loop reads CASSQDPSRPQHF. DNA for the CDR3: TGCGCCAGCAGCCAAGACCCCAGTCGGCCCCAGCATTTT.

The gene calls are TRBV7-3 and TRBJ2-7, with D maybe TRBD2 (7 bases). Germline V gene data show CDR1 as SGHTA and CDR2 as FQGTGA. The CDR3 consists of 13 residues. V lost 6 bases, J lost 2 bases, and 11 bases lay in between. The CDR3 DNA sequence: TGTGCCAGCAGTCTGGGGGGGCCCTACGAGCAGTACTTC. It codes for CASSLGGPYEQYF.

The V gene is TRBV28, the J gene TRBJ1-2; no clear D gene. From germline, CDR1 is MDHEN and CDR2 SYDVKM. Trimming cost V 3 bases and J 1 base, with 9 bases left between them. CDR3 length equals 14 residues. CDR3 sequence: CASSLGIFNYGYTF. The CDR3 region has the DNA TGTGCCAGCAGTTTGGGGATCTTTAACTATGGCTACACCTTC.

V is TRBV19 and J is TRBJ2-2; perhaps TRBD1 as D (8 bases). The germline gives CDR1 LNHDA, CDR2 SQIVND (reference sequence). This CDR3 has 14 amino acids. The germline V and J ends were trimmed by 8 bases and 6 bases, with 16 bases remaining between them. The DNA of the CDR3 is TGTGCCAGTTTCCCGGGGGGACAGGCCGGGGAGCTGTTTTTT. It specifies CASFPGGQAGELFF.

The chain is built from TRBV7-9 and TRBJ1-5; TRBD1 is a possible D gene (5 bases). This CDR3 has 19 residues. V dropped 1 base and J dropped 0 bases, with 19 bases sitting between them. CDR1 SEHNR and CDR2 FQNEAQ come from the germline V gene (reference sequence). The CDR3 loop reads CASSLGGTAQRRSNQPQHF. The CDR3 coding sequence is TGTGCCAGCAGCTTAGGGGGGACGGCCCAGCGGCGTAGCAATCAGCCCCAGCATTTT.

The chain carries TRBV6-2 or TRBV6-3 and TRBJ1-5; maybe TRBD1 (5 bases). Trimming shortened V by 5 bases and J by 4 bases, and 12 bases separated the two germline ends. The CDR3 is 14 residues long. Germline lookup yields CDR1 MNHEY and CDR2 SVGEGT. CDR3 residues: CASSHRGRNQPQHF. The DNA for the CDR3 is TGTGCCAGCAGTCACCGGGGACGGAATCAGCCCCAGCATTTT.

The chain links TRBV12-3 or TRBV12-4 to TRBJ1-1; the D is unclear. Trimming removed 2 bases at V and 7 bases at J, with 5 bases between. The CDR3 contains 11 residues. Written as DNA, the CDR3 is TGTGCCAGCAGTTTAACTGATGAAGCTTTCTTT. Amino acid sequence: CASSLTDEAFF.

The chain has TRBV27 and TRBJ2-1; no definite D call. This CDR3 comprises 13 residues. Germline values: CDR1 MNHEY, CDR2 SMNVEV (reference sequence). Trimming took off 10 bases at V and 6 bases at J, with 16 bases between the two ends. The CDR3 bases are TGTGCCACCTCCCTCTCGGGTAGCAATGAGCAGTTCTTC. It codes for CATSLSGSNEQFF.

The chain couples TRBV24-1 to TRBJ2-1; D could derive from TRBD1 or TRBD2 (6 bases each). Germline loops: CDR1 KGHDR, CDR2 SFDVKD. Trimming cost V 3 bases and J 3 bases, with 14 bases left between them. The CDR3 has 16 amino acids. The CDR3 sequence is CATSDIGGTLYNEQFF. The CDR3 coding sequence is TGTGCCACCAGTGATATAGGGGGGACGCTCTACAATGAGCAGTTCTTC.

The V gene is TRBV4-3, the J gene TRBJ2-7; perhaps TRBD2 as D (6 bases). CDR1 is LGHNA, CDR2 YSLEER, per germline. The CDR3 is 13 amino acids. V lost 2 bases and J 4 bases, leaving 9 bases between the germline ends. The CDR3 reads CASSQLEGYEQYF. DNA for the CDR3: TGCGCCAGCAGCCAATTGGAGGGATACGAGCAGTACTTC.

This chain joins TRBV7-3 and TRBJ2-5; 13 nucleotides align to TRBD2. Trimming cost V 5 bases and J 4 bases; bases outside gene matches: 7. CDR1 is SGHTA and CDR2 is FQGTGA in the germline V gene. The CDR3 length is 16 residues. DNA of the CDR3: TGTGCCAGCAGCCAGACTAGCGGGGGGCCTGGAGAGACCCAGTACTTC. This sequence encodes CASSQTSGGPGETQYF.

The rearrangement joins TRBV11-1 to TRBJ1-3; possible D gene TRBD1, 5 bases. Germline lookup yields CDR1 SGHAT and CDR2 FQDESV (reference sequence). The ends were cut back, 2 bases at V and 8 bases at J, with 13 bases in the middle. CDR3 length equals 14 residues. CDR3 DNA: TGTGCCAGCAGCTTACTCCCCGGAGGGGACACCATATATTTT. Its protein is CASSLLPGGDTIYF.

The gene calls are TRBV7-9 and TRBJ2-2; 8 nucleotides line up with TRBD2. CDR3 length: 18 residues. With V trimmed by 1 base and J by 5 bases, 12 bases remained unmatched. Germline V gene lookup returns CDR1 SEHNR and CDR2 FQNEAQ (reference sequence). CDR3 nucleotides: TGTGCCAGCAGCTTAGGATCGGTTGGCGGGAGGAGAACCGGGGAGCTGTTTTTT. Its protein product is CASSLGSVGGRRTGELFF.

The rearrangement uses TRBV27 and TRBJ1-1; 7 positions match TRBD1. V dropped 7 bases and J dropped 3; count of bases not matched to a gene: 8. The CDR3 extends over 14 amino acids. Germline lookup yields CDR1 MNHEY and CDR2 SMNVEV (reference sequence). CDR3 protein: CASTMTGWDTEAFF. CDR3 DNA: TGTGCCAGCACCATGACAGGGTGGGACACTGAAGCTTTCTTT.

The rearrangement uses TRBV5-1 and TRBJ1-2; D is perhaps TRBD1 (6 bases). V was clipped by 4 bases and J by 7 bases, with 14 bases between them. The CDR3 has 13 residues. Germline values: CDR1 SGHRS, CDR2 YFSETQ. Written as DNA, the CDR3 is TGCGCCAGCAGCGCGGCGGGGGCCGGTGGCTACACCTTC. Its protein product is CASSAAGAGGYTF.

The chain links TRBV28 to TRBJ2-3; D possibly matches TRBD1 or TRBD2 (6 bases each). CDR3 length: 15 amino acids. The ends were cut back, 6 bases at V and 4 bases at J, with 17 bases in the middle. Germline assignment: CDR1 MDHEN and CDR2 SYDVKM. CDR3 coding DNA: TGTGCCAGCAGCCCCTCAGGAGGGGGAGCAGATACGCAGTATTTT. Amino acids: CASSPSGGGADTQYF.

This sequence joins TRBV27 and TRBJ2-5; 8 nucleotides match TRBD2. Germline V gene data show CDR1 as MNHEY and CDR2 as SMNVEV (reference sequence). The J segment lost 5 bases and the V segment lost 6 bases, leaving 8 bases of the junction unmatched. The length of the CDR3 is 14 residues. For the CDR3, the DNA is TGTGCCAGCAGGCGCCGGGGGGGGTGGGAGACCCAGTACTTC. This encodes CASRRRGGWETQYF.

This rearrangement joins TRBV10-3 to TRBJ1-1; D possibly corresponds to TRBD1 (5 bases). Trimming stripped 4 bases from V and 5 bases from J, with 14 bases between. CDR1 and CDR2 from the germline V gene are ENHRY and SYGVKD. The CDR3 is made up of 14 amino acids. CDR3 region: CAISGPAGKTEAFF. The CDR3 bases are TGTGCCATCAGTGGCCCGGCAGGGAAGACTGAAGCTTTCTTT.

This clone has just one count. The chain is built from TRBV19 and TRBJ1-5; a weak D match, TRBD1 (5 bases). The CDR3 loop spans 16 amino acids. Trimming left V 0 bases short and J 3 bases short, with 12 bases between. CDR1 LNHDA and CDR2 SQIVND come from the germline V gene (reference sequence). The CDR3 sequence is CASSIDRRGYNQPQHF. DNA of the CDR3: TGTGCCAGTAGTATAGATCGGAGGGGTTACAATCAGCCCCAGCATTTT.

V gene TRBV9 combines with J gene TRBJ1-4; D gene ambiguous. The ends were cut back, 3 bases at V and 3 bases at J, with 15 bases in the middle. The CDR3 is made up of 16 amino acids. Germline-derived CDR1 and CDR2 are SGDLS and YYNGEE. The CDR3 DNA follows: TGTGCCAGCAGCGAGACTTACGGGGTAGCTAATGAAAAACTGTTTTTT. This gives the protein CASSETYGVANEKLFF.

V usage is TRBV5-1 and J usage is TRBJ1-2; D gene uncertain. Germline CDR1 reads SGHRS; CDR2 reads YFSETQ. The CDR3 covers 12 residues. Trimming removed 7 bases from V and 2 bases from J, with 9 bases in between. The CDR3 sequence: CASRYGNYGYTF. The CDR3 nucleotides read TGCGCCAGCCGATACGGGAACTATGGCTACACCTTC.

The chain combines TRBV7-2 with TRBJ2-1; 13 bases are a match to TRBD2. Looked up from germline, CDR1 is SGHTA and CDR2 is FQGNSA. V trimming: 6 bases; J trimming: 6 bases; junction bases outside the gene matches: 5. The CDR3 is 15 residues long. This CDR3 is CASRRTSGSGNEQFF. DNA for the CDR3: TGTGCCAGCAGGCGGACTAGCGGGAGTGGCAATGAGCAGTTCTTC.

The chain carries TRBV3-1 (or the pseudogene TRBV3-2) and TRBJ2-2, with 10 bases identical to TRBD1. CDR1 is LGHDT and CDR2 is YNNKEL in the germline V gene (reference sequence). J was trimmed by 8 bases and V by 3 bases; bases with no gene match: 3. The CDR3 loop spans 14 amino acids. The CDR3 loop reads CASSQTGGGGELFF. The DNA of the CDR3 is TGTGCCAGCAGCCAGACAGGGGGCGGAGGGGAGCTGTTTTTT.

This chain uses TRBV5-1 with TRBJ2-7; 7 bases are a match to TRBD2. The CDR3 contains 14 residues. J was trimmed by 3 bases and V by 4 bases; bases with no gene match: 7. Germline-derived CDR1 and CDR2 are SGHRS and YFSETQ. The CDR3 spells CASSASGTHYEQYF. The CDR3 DNA follows: TGCGCCAGCAGCGCGAGCGGGACCCACTACGAGCAGTACTTC.

The V gene is TRBV7-2, the J gene TRBJ1-4; TRBD1 might be the D (5 bases). The germline V gene encodes CDR1 SGHTA and CDR2 FQGNSA. V lost 1 base to trimming and J lost 3 bases, with 6 bases between them. CDR3 length: 14 residues. In DNA form, the CDR3 reads TGTGCCAGCAGCTTAGGGGGCTCTAATGAAAAACTGTTTTTT. The encoded protein is CASSLGGSNEKLFF.

The chain couples TRBV15 to TRBJ2-5, with D maybe TRBD2 (5 bases). The ends were cut back, 5 bases at V and 2 bases at J, with 9 bases in the middle. Germline lookup yields CDR1 LNHNV and CDR2 YYDKDF (reference sequence). CDR3 size: 13 residues. The CDR3 DNA follows: TGTGCCACCAGCCGGAGGCGGCAAGAGACCCAGTACTTC. This sequence encodes CATSRRRQETQYF.

The chain combines TRBV19 with TRBJ2-4; 8 nucleotides match TRBD1. The CDR3 covers 18 residues. Looked up from germline, CDR1 is LNHDA and CDR2 is SQIVND (reference sequence). Germline trimming cut 3 bases from V and 0 bases from J; bases unmatched to any gene: 10. This chain's CDR3 is CASSILGRQGIAKNIQYF. In DNA form, the CDR3 reads TGTGCCAGTAGTATTTTAGGGCGACAGGGGATAGCCAAAAACATTCAGTACTTC.